This T cell receptor (beta chain) originates from a study of cytomegalovirus exposure and HLA in healthy donors. The CDR3 has 15 residues. With 6 bases removed from V and 8 bases from J, the gap between germline ends came to 22 bases. CDR1 and CDR2 from the germline V gene are LNHDA and SQIVND (reference sequence). Primers for the PCR totalled 60 Vbeta and 13 Jbeta. Libraries were prepared by immunoSEQ multiplex PCR; TCRdb keeps only in-frame clonotypes and omits some of them. The sample has fewer than 200,000 clones; 70% to 90% are singletons. This clone turned up a few times. The target antigen is unknown. General observations from the study: The authors enumerated some 160 TCR beta chains as linked to cytomegalovirus. Later on, a genetic analysis was performed. It linked a missense variant in DCLRE1C with V- and J-gene trimming of TCR beta.

This clonotype was sampled from a woman in her twenties or thirties in good health and CMV-seronegative. Source material: PBMCs. J is TRBJ1-1 and V is TRBV19, with D maybe TRBD1 (6 bases). CDR3 region: CASRGRGKVISEAFF. The CDR3 coding sequence is TGTGCCAGTAGAGGCAGGGGAAAAGTAATTTCCGAAGCTTTCTTT.